The clone carrying this T cell receptor (beta chain) was counted many times. Its matching antigen is unknown. These data originate in a study of T cell repertoires in cytomegalovirus infection. Study summary: Public TCR beta signatures were indicative of both CMV infection and a matching HLA type. Notes on the study in general: CMV-specific TCR beta clonotypes restricted by HLA-C were the ones dominating the ex vivo response. Summed public TCR beta family frequency identified CMV carriers bearing the relevant HLA.

TCRdb recomputed calls from the reads with MiXCR, one row per CDR3 protein. The table includes 150,000 to 200,000 distinct CDR3 sequences, around 14% detected once. CDR3 length equals 17 residues. Germline CDR1 and CDR2: MDHEN and SYDVKM. The V and J ends lost 4 bases and 0 bases, in that order; junction bases with no gene match: 3. The clonotype comes from a human donor in good health (CMV status not recorded). Some clones in this sample may be carry-over from other donors' samples. Material: PBMCs. The chain is built from TRBV28 and TRBJ2-4; TRBD2 matches 13 bases. The CDR3 region has the DNA TGTGCCAGCAGTTCCACTAGCGGGAGGGGAGCCAAAAACATTCAGTACTTC. It translates to CASSSTSGRGAKNIQYF.